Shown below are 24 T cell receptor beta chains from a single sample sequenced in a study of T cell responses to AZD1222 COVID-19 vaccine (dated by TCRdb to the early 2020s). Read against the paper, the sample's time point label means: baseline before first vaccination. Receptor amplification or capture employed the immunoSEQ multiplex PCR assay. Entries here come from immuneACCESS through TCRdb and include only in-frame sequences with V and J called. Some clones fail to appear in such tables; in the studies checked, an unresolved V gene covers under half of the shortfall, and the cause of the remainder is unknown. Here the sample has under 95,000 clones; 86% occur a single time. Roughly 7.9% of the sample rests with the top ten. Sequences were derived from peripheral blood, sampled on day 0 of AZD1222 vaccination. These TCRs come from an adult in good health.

The CDR3 DNA follows: TGTGCCAGCAGTCGTCAGGGGATTAATGAAAAACTGTTTTTT. Translating gives CASSRQGINEKLFF. The chain is built from TRBV27 and TRBJ1-4, with D possibly matching TRBD1 (6 bases). V lost 5 bases and J lost 4, with 11 bases in between. Per the germline V gene, CDR1 is MNHEY and CDR2 is SMNVEV (reference sequence). CDR3 length: 14 residues.

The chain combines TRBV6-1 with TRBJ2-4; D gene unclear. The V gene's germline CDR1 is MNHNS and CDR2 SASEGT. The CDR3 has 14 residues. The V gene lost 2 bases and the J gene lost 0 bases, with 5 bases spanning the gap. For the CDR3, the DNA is TGTGCCAGCAGTGAATCGGAAGCCAAAAACATTCAGTACTTC. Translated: CASSESEAKNIQYF.

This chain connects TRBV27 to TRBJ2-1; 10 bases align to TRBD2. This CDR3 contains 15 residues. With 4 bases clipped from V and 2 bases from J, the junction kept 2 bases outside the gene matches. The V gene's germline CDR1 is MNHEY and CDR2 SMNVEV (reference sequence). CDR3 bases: TGTGCCAGCAGTTCGGGACTAGCGCCCTACAATGAGCAGTTCTTC. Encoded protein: CASSSGLAPYNEQFF.

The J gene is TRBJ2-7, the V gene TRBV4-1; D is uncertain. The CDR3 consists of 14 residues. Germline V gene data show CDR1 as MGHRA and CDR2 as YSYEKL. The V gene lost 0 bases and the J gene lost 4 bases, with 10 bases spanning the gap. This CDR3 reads CASSQEPWDYEQYF. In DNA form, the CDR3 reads TGCGCCAGCAGCCAAGAACCTTGGGATTACGAGCAGTACTTC.

CDR3 region: CASSIGGTNTEAFF. In DNA form, the CDR3 reads TGTGCCAGTAGTATAGGGGGGACCAACACTGAAGCTTTCTTT. The genes are TRBV19 and TRBJ1-1, with a tentative D call TRBD1 (5 bases). V was cut by 1 base and J by 2 bases, with 8 bases left in between. Germline CDR1 reads LNHDA; CDR2 reads SQIVND (reference sequence). This CDR3 has 14 residues.

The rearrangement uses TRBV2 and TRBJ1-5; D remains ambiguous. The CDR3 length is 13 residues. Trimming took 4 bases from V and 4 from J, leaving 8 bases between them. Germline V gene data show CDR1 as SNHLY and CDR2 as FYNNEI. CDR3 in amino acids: CASSGGGNQPQHF. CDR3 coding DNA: TGTGCCAGCAGTGGGGGTGGGAATCAGCCCCAGCATTTT.

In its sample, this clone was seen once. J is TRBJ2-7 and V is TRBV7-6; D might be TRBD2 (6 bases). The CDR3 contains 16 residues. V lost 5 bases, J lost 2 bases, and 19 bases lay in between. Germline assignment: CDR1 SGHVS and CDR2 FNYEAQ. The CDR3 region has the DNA TGTGCCAGCAGCCCTGTGGCGGGACGCCTTGCCTACGAGCAGTACTTC. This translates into CASSPVAGRLAYEQYF.

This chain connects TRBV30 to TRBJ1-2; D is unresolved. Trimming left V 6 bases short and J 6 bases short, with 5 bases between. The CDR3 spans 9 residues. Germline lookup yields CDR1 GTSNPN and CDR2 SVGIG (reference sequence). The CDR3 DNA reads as TGTGCCTGCCGGAATGGCTACACCTTC. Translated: CACRNGYTF.

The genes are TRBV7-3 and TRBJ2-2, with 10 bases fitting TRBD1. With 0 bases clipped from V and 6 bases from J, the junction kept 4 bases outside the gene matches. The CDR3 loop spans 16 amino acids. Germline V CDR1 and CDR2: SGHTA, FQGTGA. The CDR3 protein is CASSLTGQGSSGELFF. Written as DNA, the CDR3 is TGTGCCAGCAGCTTAACGGGACAGGGGAGCTCCGGGGAGCTGTTTTTT.

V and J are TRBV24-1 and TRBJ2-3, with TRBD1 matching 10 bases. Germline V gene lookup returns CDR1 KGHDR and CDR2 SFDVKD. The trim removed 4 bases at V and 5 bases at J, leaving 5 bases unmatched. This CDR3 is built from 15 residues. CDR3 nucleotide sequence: TGTGCCACCAGTGAATGGGACAGGGGTGAAGATACGCAGTATTTT. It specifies CATSEWDRGEDTQYF.

For the CDR3, the DNA is TGTGCCAGCAGTTTATCGGGCGGAGGGTGGGATACGCAGTATTTT. Protein: CASSLSGGGWDTQYF. This chain uses TRBV27 with TRBJ2-3; possibly TRBD2 for D (6 bases). The V gene lost 0 bases and the J gene lost 6 bases, with 13 bases spanning the gap. The CDR3 spans 15 residues. Germline loops: CDR1 MNHEY, CDR2 SMNVEV (reference sequence).

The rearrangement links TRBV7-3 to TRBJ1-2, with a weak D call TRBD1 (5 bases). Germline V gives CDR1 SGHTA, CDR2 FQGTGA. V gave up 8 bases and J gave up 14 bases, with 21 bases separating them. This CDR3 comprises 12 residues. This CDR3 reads CASESVRGVRTF. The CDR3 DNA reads TGTGCCAGCGAATCGGTACGGGGCGTCCGAACCTTC.

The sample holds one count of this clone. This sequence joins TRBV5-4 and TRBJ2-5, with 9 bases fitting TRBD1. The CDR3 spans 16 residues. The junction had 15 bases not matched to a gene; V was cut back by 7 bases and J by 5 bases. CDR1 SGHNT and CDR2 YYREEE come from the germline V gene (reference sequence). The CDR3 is CASWDDRGSSGETQYF. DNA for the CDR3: TGTGCCAGCTGGGACGACAGGGGGTCTTCTGGGGAGACCCAGTACTTC. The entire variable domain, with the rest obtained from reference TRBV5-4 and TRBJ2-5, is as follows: ETGVTQSPTHLIKTRGQQVTLRCSSQSGHNTVSWYQQALGQGPQFIFQYYREEENGRGNFPPRFSGLQFPNYSSELNVNALELDDSALYLCASWDDRGSSGETQYFGPGTRLLVL.

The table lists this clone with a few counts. CDR3 in amino acids: CASSPARGGTTNTGELFF. As DNA, the CDR3 is TGTGCCAGCAGCCCCGCTCGGGGCGGGACAACGAACACCGGGGAGCTGTTTTTT. The J gene is TRBJ2-2, the V gene TRBV7-2; tentatively, D is TRBD1 or TRBD2 (6 bases each). V lost 5 bases to trimming and J lost 0 bases, with 19 bases between them. Germline values: CDR1 SGHTA, CDR2 FQGNSA. This CDR3 is built from 18 residues.

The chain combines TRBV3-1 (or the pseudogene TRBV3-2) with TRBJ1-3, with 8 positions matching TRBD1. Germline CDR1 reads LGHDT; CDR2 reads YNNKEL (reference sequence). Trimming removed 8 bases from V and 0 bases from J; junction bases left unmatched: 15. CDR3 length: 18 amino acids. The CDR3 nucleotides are TGTGCCAGCTCCCGGACAGGGAGAAGTCCCGACTCTGGAAACACCATATATTTT. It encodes CASSRTGRSPDSGNTIYF.

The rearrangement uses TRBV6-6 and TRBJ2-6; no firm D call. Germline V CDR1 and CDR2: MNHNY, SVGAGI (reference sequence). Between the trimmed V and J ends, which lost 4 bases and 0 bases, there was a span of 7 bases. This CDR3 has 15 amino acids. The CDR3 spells CASSLGRSGANVLTF. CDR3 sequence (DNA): TGTGCCAGCAGTTTAGGCCGCTCTGGGGCCAACGTCCTGACTTTC.

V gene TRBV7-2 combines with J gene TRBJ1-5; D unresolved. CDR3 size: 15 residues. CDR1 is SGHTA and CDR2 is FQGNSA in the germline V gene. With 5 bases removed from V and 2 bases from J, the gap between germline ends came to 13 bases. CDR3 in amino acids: CASSRALVGNQPQHF. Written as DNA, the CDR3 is TGTGCCAGCAGCAGAGCATTAGTGGGCAATCAGCCCCAGCATTTT.

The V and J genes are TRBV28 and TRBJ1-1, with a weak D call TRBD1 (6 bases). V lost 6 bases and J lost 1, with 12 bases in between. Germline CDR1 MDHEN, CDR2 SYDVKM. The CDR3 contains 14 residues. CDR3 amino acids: CASRVGDTNTEAFF. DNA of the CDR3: TGTGCCAGCAGGGTTGGGGACACGAACACTGAAGCTTTCTTT.

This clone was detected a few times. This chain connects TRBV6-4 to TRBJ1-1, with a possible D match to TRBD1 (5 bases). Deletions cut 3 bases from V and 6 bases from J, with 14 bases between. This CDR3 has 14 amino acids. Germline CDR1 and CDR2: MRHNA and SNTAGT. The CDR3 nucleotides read TGTGCCAGCAGTGAATCGGGGGGAGTATCTGAAGCTTTCTTT. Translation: CASSESGGVSEAFF.

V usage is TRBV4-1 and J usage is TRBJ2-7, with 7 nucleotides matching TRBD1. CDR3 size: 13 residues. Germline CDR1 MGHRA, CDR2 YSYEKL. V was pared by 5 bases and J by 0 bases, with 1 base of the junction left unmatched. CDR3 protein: CASSGDSSYEQYF. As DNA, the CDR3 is TGCGCCAGCAGCGGGGACAGCTCCTACGAGCAGTACTTC.

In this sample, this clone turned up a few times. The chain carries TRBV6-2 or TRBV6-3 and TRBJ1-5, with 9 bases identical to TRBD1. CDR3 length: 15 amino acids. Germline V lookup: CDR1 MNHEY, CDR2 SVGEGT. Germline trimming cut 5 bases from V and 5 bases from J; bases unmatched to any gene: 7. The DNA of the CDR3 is TGTGCCAGCAGTCCCGGGACAGGGTCCTATCAGCCCCAGCATTTT. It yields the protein CASSPGTGSYQPQHF.

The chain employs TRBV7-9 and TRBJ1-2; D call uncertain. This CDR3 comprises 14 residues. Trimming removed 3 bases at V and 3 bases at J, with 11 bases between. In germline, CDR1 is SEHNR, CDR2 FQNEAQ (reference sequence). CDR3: CASSFGRDDYGYTF. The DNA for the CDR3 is TGTGCCAGCAGCTTTGGGCGGGATGACTATGGCTACACCTTC.

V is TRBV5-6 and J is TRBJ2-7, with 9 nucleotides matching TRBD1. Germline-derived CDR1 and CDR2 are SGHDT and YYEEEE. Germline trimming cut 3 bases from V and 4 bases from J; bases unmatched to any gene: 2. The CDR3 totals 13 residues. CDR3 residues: CASSWGTGYEQYF. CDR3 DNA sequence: TGTGCCAGCAGCTGGGGGACAGGGTACGAGCAGTACTTC.

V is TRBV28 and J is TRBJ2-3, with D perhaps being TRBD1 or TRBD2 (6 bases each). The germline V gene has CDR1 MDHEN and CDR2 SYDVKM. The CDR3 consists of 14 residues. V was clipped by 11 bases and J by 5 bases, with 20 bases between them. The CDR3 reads CAHGLGGGGDTQYF. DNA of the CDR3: TGTGCCCATGGTTTAGGGGGAGGCGGAGATACGCAGTATTTT.